Given below is one T cell receptor (beta chain) in context. This sample was taken from a study of technical replicates of blood from a few donors. Germline values: CDR1 GTSNPN, CDR2 SVGIG (reference sequence). V dropped 4 bases and J dropped 3 bases, with 12 bases sitting between them. The CDR3 has 13 amino acids. Generated by immunoSEQ multiplex PCR, the TCRdb table keeps only in-frame clones and is missing some. Altogether roughly 76,000 clones are present, around 94% being singletons, with the ten largest covering approximately 0.41%. Material: T cells isolated from PBMCs. The receptor was derived from a human donor in good health. V is TRBV30 and J is TRBJ1-1; D remains unclear. CDR3 nucleotide sequence: TGTGCCTGGACCTATCGAACAGACACTGAAGCTTTCTTT. Residues: CAWTYRTDTEAFF.